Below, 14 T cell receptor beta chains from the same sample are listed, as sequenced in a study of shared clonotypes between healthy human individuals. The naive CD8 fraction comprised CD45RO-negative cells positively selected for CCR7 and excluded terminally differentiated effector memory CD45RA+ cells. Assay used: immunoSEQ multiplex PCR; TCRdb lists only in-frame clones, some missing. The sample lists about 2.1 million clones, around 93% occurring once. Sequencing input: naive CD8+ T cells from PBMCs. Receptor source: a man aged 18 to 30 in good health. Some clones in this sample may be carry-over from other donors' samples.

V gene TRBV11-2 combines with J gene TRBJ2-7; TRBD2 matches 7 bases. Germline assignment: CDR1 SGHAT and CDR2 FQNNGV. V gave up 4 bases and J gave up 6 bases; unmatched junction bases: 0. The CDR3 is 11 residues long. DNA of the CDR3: TGTGCCAGCAGCTGGGGGGGCGAGCAGTACTTC. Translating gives CASSWGGEQYF. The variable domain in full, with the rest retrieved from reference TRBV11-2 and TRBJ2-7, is EAGVAQSPRYKIIEKRQSVAFWCNPISGHATLYWYQQILGQGPKLLIQFQNNGVVDDSQLPKDRFSAERLKGVDSTLKIQPAKLEDSAVYLCASSWGGEQYFGPGTRLTVT.

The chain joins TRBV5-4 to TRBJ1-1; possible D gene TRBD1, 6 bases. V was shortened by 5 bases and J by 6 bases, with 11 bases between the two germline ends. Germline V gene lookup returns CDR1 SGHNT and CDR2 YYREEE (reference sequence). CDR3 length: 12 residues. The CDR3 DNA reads TGTGCCAGCAGTCAAGGACAGCCTGAAGCTTTCTTT. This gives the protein CASSQGQPEAFF.

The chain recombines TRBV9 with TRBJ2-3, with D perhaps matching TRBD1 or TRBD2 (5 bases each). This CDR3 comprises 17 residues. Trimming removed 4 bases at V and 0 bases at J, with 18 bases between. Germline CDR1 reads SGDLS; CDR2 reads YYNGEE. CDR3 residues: CASSPWDGRPSTDTQYF. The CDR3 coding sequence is TGTGCCAGCAGCCCTTGGGACGGACGGCCAAGCACAGATACGCAGTATTTT.

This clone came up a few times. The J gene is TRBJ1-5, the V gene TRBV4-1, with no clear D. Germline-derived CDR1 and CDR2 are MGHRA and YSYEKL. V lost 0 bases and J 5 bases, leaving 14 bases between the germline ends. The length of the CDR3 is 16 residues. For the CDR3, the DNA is TGCGCCAGCAGCCAAGATTTCACAGCTTATGATCAGCCCCAGCATTTT. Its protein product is CASSQDFTAYDQPQHF.

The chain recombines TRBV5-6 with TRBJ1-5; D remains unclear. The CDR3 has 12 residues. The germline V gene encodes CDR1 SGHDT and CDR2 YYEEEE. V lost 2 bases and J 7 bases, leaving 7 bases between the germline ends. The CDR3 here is CASSLGRQPQHF. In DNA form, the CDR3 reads TGTGCCAGCAGCTTAGGGCGCCAGCCCCAGCATTTT.

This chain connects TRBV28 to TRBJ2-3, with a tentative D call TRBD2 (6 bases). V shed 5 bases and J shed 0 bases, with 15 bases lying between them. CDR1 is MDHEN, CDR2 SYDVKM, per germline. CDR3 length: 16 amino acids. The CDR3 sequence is CASSTREYRSTDTQYF. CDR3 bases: TGTGCCAGCAGTACACGGGAGTACAGGAGCACAGATACGCAGTATTTT.

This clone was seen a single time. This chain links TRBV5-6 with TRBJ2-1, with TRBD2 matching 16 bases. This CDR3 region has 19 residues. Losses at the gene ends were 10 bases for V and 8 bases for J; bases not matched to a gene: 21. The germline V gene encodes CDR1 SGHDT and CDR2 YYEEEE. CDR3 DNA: TGTGCCGCGGAGAACGGGACTAGCGGGAGGGCCCCCAATGTCGATGAGCAGTTCTTC. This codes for CAAENGTSGRAPNVDEQFF.

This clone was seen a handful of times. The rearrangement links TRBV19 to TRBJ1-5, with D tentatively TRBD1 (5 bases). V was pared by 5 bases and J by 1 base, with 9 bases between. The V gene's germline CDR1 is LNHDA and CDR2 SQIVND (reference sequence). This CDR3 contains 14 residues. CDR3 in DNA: TGTGCCAGTAGTTTCCGACAGAGCAATCAGCCCCAGCATTTT. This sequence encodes CASSFRQSNQPQHF.

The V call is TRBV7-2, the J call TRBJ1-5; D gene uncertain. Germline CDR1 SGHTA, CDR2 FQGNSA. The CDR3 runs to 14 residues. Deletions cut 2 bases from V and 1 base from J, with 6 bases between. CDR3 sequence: CASSLRISNQPQHF. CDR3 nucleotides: TGTGCCAGCAGCTTACGTATAAGCAATCAGCCCCAGCATTTT.

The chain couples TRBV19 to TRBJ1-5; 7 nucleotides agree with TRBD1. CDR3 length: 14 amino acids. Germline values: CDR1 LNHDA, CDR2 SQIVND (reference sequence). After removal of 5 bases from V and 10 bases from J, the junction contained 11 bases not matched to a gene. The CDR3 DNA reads TGTGCCAGTAGTTTTGGGGCAGGGGGGCCCCCCCAGCATTTT. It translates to CASSFGAGGPPQHF.

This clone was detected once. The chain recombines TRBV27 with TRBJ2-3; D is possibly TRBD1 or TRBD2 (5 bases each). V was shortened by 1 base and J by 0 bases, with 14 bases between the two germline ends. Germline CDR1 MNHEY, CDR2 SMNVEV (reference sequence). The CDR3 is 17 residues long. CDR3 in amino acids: CASSLYGTPASTDTQYF. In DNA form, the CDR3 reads TGTGCCAGCAGTTTATATGGGACCCCGGCTAGCACAGATACGCAGTATTTT.

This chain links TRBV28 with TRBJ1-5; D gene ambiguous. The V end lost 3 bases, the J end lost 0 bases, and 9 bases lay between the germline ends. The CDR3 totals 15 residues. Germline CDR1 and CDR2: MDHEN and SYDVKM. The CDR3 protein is CASSFSVLSNQPQHF. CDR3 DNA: TGTGCCAGCAGTTTCTCGGTTCTTAGCAATCAGCCCCAGCATTTT.

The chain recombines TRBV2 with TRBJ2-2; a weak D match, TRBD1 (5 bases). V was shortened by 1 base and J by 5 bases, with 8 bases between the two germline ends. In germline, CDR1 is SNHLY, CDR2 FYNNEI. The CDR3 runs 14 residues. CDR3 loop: CASSEGTLTGELFF. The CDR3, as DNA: TGTGCCAGCAGTGAAGGGACACTTACCGGGGAGCTGTTTTTT.

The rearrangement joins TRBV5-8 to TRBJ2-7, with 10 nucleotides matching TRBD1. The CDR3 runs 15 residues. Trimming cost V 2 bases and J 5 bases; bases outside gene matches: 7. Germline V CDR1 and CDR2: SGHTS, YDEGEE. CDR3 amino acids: CASSFQGQGWHEQYF. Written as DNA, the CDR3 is TGTGCCAGCAGCTTCCAGGGACAGGGGTGGCACGAGCAGTACTTC.